The rows below give T cell receptor beta chains drawn from one sample of a study of blood T cell repertoires in COVID-19. Sequencing was performed with immunoSEQ multiplex PCR; in TCRdb, only in-frame clones are kept and a portion is missing. The table includes approximately 100,000 clones, 70% to 90% detected once. Sequencing was performed on peripheral blood. The receptors were gathered from an older woman with acute or convalescent COVID-19. Each CDR3 is given with its conserved first and last residue. A D gene is named only where the DNA matches it firmly. The size field is filled for only some rows; it gives once, few, many or a size class.

D gene,V gene,clone size,J gene,CDR3 protein,CDR3 DNA
TRBD1,TRBV10-3,-,TRBJ1-6,CAISEGTGGFSGSPLHF,TGTGCCATCAGTGAAGGGACAGGGGGCTTTTCGGGTTCACCCCTCCACTTT
TRBD1,TRBV11-2,-,TRBJ2-2,CASTRGREVGELFF,TGTGCCAGCACAAGGGGGCGCGAGGTCGGGGAGCTGTTTTTT
TRBD2,TRBV4-3,-,TRBJ2-1,CASSQRLGTSGHASSYNEQFF,TGCGCCAGCAGCCAAAGATTGGGGACTAGCGGCCATGCCAGCTCCTACAATGAGCAGTTCTTC
-,TRBV3-1/TRBV3-2,-,TRBJ1-5,CASSPLASNQPQHF,TGTGCCAGCAGTCCCCTGGCTAGCAATCAGCCCCAGCATTTT
-,TRBV5-3,-,TRBJ2-1,CARSPLFGGGGNEQFF,TGTGCCAGAAGTCCATTATTTGGGGGAGGCGGGAATGAGCAGTTCTTC
TRBD1,TRBV19,-,TRBJ1-6,CASSTTGVGSPLHF,TGTGCCAGTAGTACGACAGGGGTCGGTTCACCCCTCCACTTT
TRBD2,TRBV3-1/TRBV3-2,-,TRBJ2-5,CASSPGLAGVRRGKTQYF,TGTGCCAGCAGCCCCGGACTAGCGGGGGTTAGGCGAGGGAAGACCCAGTACTTC
-,TRBV29-1,-,TRBJ1-2,CSGDSNYGYTF,TGCAGCGGAGACAGTAACTATGGCTACACCTTC
-,TRBV25-1,once,TRBJ1-1,CASRGTNRGANTEAFF,TGTGCCAGCAGGGGTACCAACCGGGGAGCGAACACTGAAGCTTTCTTT
-,TRBV7-2,-,TRBJ2-3,CASSLYSDTQYF,TGTGCCAGCAGCTTATACTCAGATACGCAGTATTTT
TRBD2,TRBV5-4,-,TRBJ2-5,CASSLKAGERKTQYF,TGTGCCAGCAGCTTGAAAGCGGGGGAGAGAAAGACCCAGTACTTC
TRBD1,TRBV29-1,-,TRBJ1-1,CSVGGKGQIIEAFF,TGCAGCGTTGGGGGAAAGGGACAGATTATTGAAGCTTTCTTT
TRBD2,TRBV29-1,-,TRBJ2-3,CSVLTSGESTDTQYF,TGCAGCGTCCTAACTAGCGGGGAAAGCACAGATACGCAGTATTTT